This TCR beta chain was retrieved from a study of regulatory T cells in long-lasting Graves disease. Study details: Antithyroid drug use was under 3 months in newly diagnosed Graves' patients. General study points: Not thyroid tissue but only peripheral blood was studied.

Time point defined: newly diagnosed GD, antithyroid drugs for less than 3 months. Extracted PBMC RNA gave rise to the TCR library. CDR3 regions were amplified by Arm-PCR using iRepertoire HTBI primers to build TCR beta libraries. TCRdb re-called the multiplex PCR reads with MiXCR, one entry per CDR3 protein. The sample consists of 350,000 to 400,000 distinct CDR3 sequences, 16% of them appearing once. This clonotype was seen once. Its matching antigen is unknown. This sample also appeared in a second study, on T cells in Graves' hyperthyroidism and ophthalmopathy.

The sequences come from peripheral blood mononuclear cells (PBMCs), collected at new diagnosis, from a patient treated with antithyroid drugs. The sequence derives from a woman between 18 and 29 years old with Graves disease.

CDR3 in DNA: TGTGCCAGCAGCCCACATTACGGACTCGGAACCCAGTACTTC. Its translation: CASSPHYGLGTQYF. This chain joins TRBV7-9 and TRBJ2-5, with D maybe TRBD2 (5 bases). V was trimmed by 5 bases and J by 8 bases, leaving 18 bases between them. Germline assignment: CDR1 SEHNR and CDR2 FQNEAQ (reference sequence). This CDR3 spans 14 amino acids.